This T cell receptor beta chain stems from a study of T cells in Graves' hyperthyroidism and ophthalmopathy. This clonotype was seen a handful of times. The TCR beta CDR3 regions underwent amplification using RNA transcripts as the source. TCR CDR3 underwent first-round RT-PCR with the HTBI primer set. Using its own MiXCR run on the multiplex PCR reads, TCRdb lists one record per CDR3 protein. Of a few hundred thousand distinct CDR3 sequences in the sample, about 15% are singletons; the top ten hold around 20%. This CDR3 is 14 amino acids long. The germline gives CDR1 SGHNT, CDR2 YYREEE (reference sequence). V dropped 0 bases and J dropped 8 bases, with 15 bases sitting between them.

The TCR originated in a woman aged 25 to 39 with Graves' ophthalmopathy. The sequenced material came from blood. The chain couples TRBV5-4 to TRBJ2-7; D ambiguous. DNA of the CDR3: TGTGCCAGCAGCTTGGGAGGTCAGGTTCAGCAGCAGTACTTC. The encoded protein is CASSLGGQVQQQYF.